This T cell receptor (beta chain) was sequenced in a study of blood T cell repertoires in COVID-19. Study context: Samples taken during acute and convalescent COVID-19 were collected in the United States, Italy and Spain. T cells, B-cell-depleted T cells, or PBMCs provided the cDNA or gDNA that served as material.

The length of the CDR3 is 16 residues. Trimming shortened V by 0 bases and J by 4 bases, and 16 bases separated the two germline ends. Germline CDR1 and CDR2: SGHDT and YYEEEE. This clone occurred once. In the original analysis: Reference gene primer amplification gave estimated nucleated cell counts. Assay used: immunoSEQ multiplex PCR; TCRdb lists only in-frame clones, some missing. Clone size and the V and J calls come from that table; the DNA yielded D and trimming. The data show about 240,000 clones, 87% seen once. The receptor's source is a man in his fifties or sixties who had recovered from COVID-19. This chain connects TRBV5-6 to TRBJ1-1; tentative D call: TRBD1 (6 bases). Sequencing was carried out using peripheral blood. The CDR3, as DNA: TGTGCCAGCAGCTTGGTTGGAGCCAGGGGTACCACTGAAGCTTTCTTT. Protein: CASSLVGARGTTEAFF.